This T cell receptor beta chain was identified in a study of CD8 T cells in ankylosing spondylitis. MiXCR, applied by TCRdb to the 5' RACE reads, yields one record per CDR3 protein. The table records some 700,000 distinct CDR3 sequences, 15% to 20% of them present only once. General observations from the study: The authors found the disease-linked clones to be CD8+ and relatively rare in peripheral blood. Earlier literature documents some of the motif variants in reactive arthritis synovial fluid and blood. A TCR beta motif made of 7 to 9 highly homologous variants seemed typical of ankylosing spondylitis blood.

Worth noting for this clonotype: Its target is not known.

The ends were cut back, 4 bases at V and 3 bases at J, with 17 bases in the middle. The CDR3 has 15 amino acids. Per germline, CDR1 SGHRS and CDR2 YFSETQ. The chain couples TRBV5-1 to TRBJ2-7; the D gene could be TRBD1 or TRBD2 (5 bases each). Sequenced input: blood, either unsorted or a sorted T cell fraction (not recorded which). The receptor was isolated from a male donor with ankylosing spondylitis. The CDR3 here is CASSPRAGTIYEQYF. CDR3 nucleotide sequence: TGCGCCAGCAGCCCGCGGGCAGGGACGATCTACGAGCAGTACTTC.